This TCR beta chain was identified in a study of blood T cell repertoires in COVID-19. Sequenced by immunoSEQ multiplex PCR; TCRdb stores in-frame clones only, minus some. Here the sample spans 250,000 to 300,000 clones, approximately 83% being singletons. The CDR3 contains 14 residues. The germline CDR1 and CDR2 sequences are SQVTM and ANQGSEA. V was pared by 8 bases and J by 4 bases, with 18 bases between. J is TRBJ2-1 and V is TRBV29-1; D possibly corresponds to TRBD1 (6 bases). This TCR was sampled from a woman aged 45-65 years who had recovered from COVID-19. The material sequenced was PBMCs or T cells enriched from blood (not recorded which). CDR3 in amino acids: CSHSPGTPYNEQFF. The CDR3 region has the DNA TGCAGCCACAGTCCAGGGACACCTTACAATGAGCAGTTCTTC.